The T cell receptor (beta chain) described here comes from a study of cytomegalovirus exposure and HLA in healthy donors. Study-level points and caveats: On later analysis, the bulk of CMV-associated TCR beta chains appeared to be HLA-restricted.

Comments on this clone: Its antigen is unidentified.

The CDR3 has 18 residues. Vbeta (60) and Jbeta (13) primers were used in the PCR. Sequencing used immunoSEQ multiplex PCR; TCRdb keeps in-frame clones, though not all of them. Of hundreds of thousands of clones in the sample, approximately 82% were seen once. Sequencing was carried out using PBMCs. This receptor was taken from a male donor in good health and CMV-seronegative. The rearrangement links TRBV21-1 to TRBJ1-6. TRBV21-1 is marked as a pseudogene. The CDR3 DNA reads TGTGCCAGCAGCAAATTGGGCGGATCAAAGGAGGTCCATTCACCCCTCCACTTT. It translates to CASSKLGGSKEVHSPLHF.